Listed below are T cell receptor beta chains from one sample, sequenced in a study of T cells in localized non-small cell lung cancer. Profiled with immunoSEQ multiplex PCR; TCRdb holds only in-frame clones, not every one. This table has 50,000 to 70,000 clones, roughly 92% appearing once. The sequenced sample was peripheral blood, obtained before any cancer treatment. The receptors here all came from a man aged 40 to 70 with stage I lung adenocarcinoma. Both conserved end residues are part of each CDR3. The D gene is left open where the match is weak. Clone size, where shown, is once, few, many, or a class for clones that have expanded.

D gene | J gene | V gene | clone size | CDR3 length | CDR3 DNA | CDR3 protein
NA | TRBJ2-3 | TRBV4-2 | once | 14 | TGTGCCAGCAGCCAAGCGGGAGCGGTAGATACGCAGTATTTT | CASSQAGAVDTQYF
TRBD2 | TRBJ2-2 | TRBV4-1 | few | 15 | TGTGCCAGCAGCCAAGATGCGGGAGGGCCCGGGGAGCTGTTTTTT | CASSQDAGGPGELFF
NA | TRBJ2-5 | TRBV30 | NA | 13 | TGTGCCTGGAGTGGGGCCTGGAGGGAGACCCAGTACTTC | CAWSGAWRETQYF
NA | TRBJ2-7 | TRBV7-9 | NA | 18 | TGTGCCAGCAGCGCGAGCGCGATTAAGCGTAGAGGGCCTCACGAGCAGTACTTC | CASSASAIKRRGPHEQYF
NA | TRBJ1-3 | TRBV18 | NA | 14 | TGTGCTTTTGAGGGCTACATGGCTGGAAACACCATATATTTT | CAFEGYMAGNTIYF
NA | TRBJ1-2 | TRBV30 | NA | 16 | TGTGCCTGGAGAAATGCCTACCTACAAGCTAACTATGGCTACACCTTC | CAWRNAYLQANYGYTF
NA | TRBJ1-2 | TRBV5-6 | once | 14 | TGTGCCAGCATCGCGGACCAGGGGAGCTATGGCTACACCTTC | CASIADQGSYGYTF
NA | TRBJ2-7 | TRBV4-3 | NA | 13 | TGCGCCAGCAGCCAGGAGAGCTGGGCAGGGCAGTACTTC | CASSQESWAGQYF
NA | TRBJ1-4 | TRBV29-1 | NA | 13 | TGCAGCGTTGGCCGGGACCGTTATGAAAAACTGTTTTTT | CSVGRDRYEKLFF
TRBD2 | TRBJ2-1 | TRBV29-1 | NA | 15 | TGCAGCGTTGATTCTGGGCGGGAGGGCTACTTATCTCAGTTCTTC | CSVDSGREGYLSQFF
TRBD2 | TRBJ2-5 | TRBV7-2 | NA | 16 | TGTGCCAGCAGCTCAGAGGGTCTAGCGGGAGTAAAGACCCAGTACTTC | CASSSEGLAGVKTQYF
NA | TRBJ2-3 | TRBV9 | NA | 14 | TGTGCCAGCAGCGAACGGGGTAGCACAGATACGCAGTATTTT | CASSERGSTDTQYF
NA | TRBJ2-5 | TRBV6-5 | NA | 13 | TGTGCCAGCAGTTACGGAGGGGTTGAGACCCAGTACTTC | CASSYGGVETQYF
TRBD2 | TRBJ2-7 | TRBV7-9 | NA | 16 | TGTGCCAGCAGCCCAGGACTAGCGGGAGTGGTTTGGGAGCAGTACTTC | CASSPGLAGVVWEQYF
NA | TRBJ1-1 | TRBV7-8 | NA | 14 | TGTGCCAGCATTCTTAGGGGAGGGGGTAATGAAGCTTTCTTT | CASILRGGGNEAFF
NA | TRBJ2-1 | TRBV4-1 | NA | 14 | TGCGCCAGCGCGTTTGGGAGCTCCTACAATGAGCAGTTCTTC | CASAFGSSYNEQFF
NA | TRBJ2-7 | TRBV7-2 | few | 14 | TGTGCCAGCAGCTTGTCCCTAAACTCCTACGAGCAGTACTTC | CASSLSLNSYEQYF
TRBD1 | TRBJ1-2 | TRBV4-1 | NA | 13 | TGCGCCAGCAGCCAGACAGGGAACTATGGCTACACCTTC | CASSQTGNYGYTF
NA | TRBJ1-2 | TRBV5-4 | once | 15 | TGTGCCAGCAGCTTAGGGACGGTGAATAACTATGGCTACACCTTC | CASSLGTVNNYGYTF
NA | TRBJ1-4 | TRBV11-2 | NA | 17 | TGTGCCAGCAGCCCTACTCCCGGGCAGTCTGAGTACGAAAAACTGTTTTTT | CASSPTPGQSEYEKLFF
TRBD2 | TRBJ2-1 | TRBV9 | NA | 15 | TGTGCCAGCAGCGTAGAAAGCGGGAGCTTGATTGAGCAGTTCTTC | CASSVESGSLIEQFF
NA | TRBJ2-5 | TRBV4-1 | NA | 15 | TGCGCCAGCAGCCCAGGAATCAGGGACCGGGAGACCCAGTACTTC | CASSPGIRDRETQYF
NA | TRBJ1-2 | TRBV7-8 | medium-sized | 12 | TGTGCCAGCAGCTTAAGGAGGGGTGGCTACACCTTC | CASSLRRGGYTF
TRBD2 | TRBJ2-5 | TRBV7-2 | NA | 16 | TGTGCCAGCAGCTTAAGCATGGGACTAGGTGAGGAGACCCAGTACTTC | CASSLSMGLGEETQYF
NA | TRBJ2-2 | TRBV19 | NA | 15 | TGTGCCAGTAGGCGTAGAGGGTTGAACACCGGGGAGCTGTTTTTT | CASRRRGLNTGELFF
NA | TRBJ2-4 | TRBV18 | NA | 17 | TGTGCCAGCTCACCACCGTCATCGGGGCGGGGCAAAAACATTCAGTACTTC | CASSPPSSGRGKNIQYF
TRBD1 | TRBJ2-7 | TRBV4-1 | once | 15 | TGCGCCAGCAGCCAAGTCCGGACAGGCACCTACGAGCAGTACTTC | CASSQVRTGTYEQYF
TRBD1 | TRBJ1-1 | TRBV11-3 | NA | 17 | TGTGCCAGCAGCTTAGATTTCAGGGACAGGGGTGCCACTGAAGCTTTCTTT | CASSLDFRDRGATEAFF
TRBD2 | TRBJ2-1 | TRBV6-4 | NA | 16 | TGTGCCAGCAGTGACTCAGGACTAGAGGGACCCAATGAGCAGTTCTTC | CASSDSGLEGPNEQFF
NA | TRBJ2-5 | TRBV7-9 | NA | 14 | TGTGCCAGCAGCCTCGGGGGAGGGGGCTTGACCCAGTACTTC | CASSLGGGGLTQYF
NA | TRBJ2-5 | TRBV9 | NA | 16 | TGTGCCAGCAGCTTTGGCGAGTCATCCCCCCAAGAGACCCAGTACTTC | CASSFGESSPQETQYF
NA | TRBJ2-1 | TRBV2 | NA | 14 | TGTGCCAGCAGGGGGAGGGACAGACTTCTTGAGCAGTTCTTC | CASRGRDRLLEQFF
NA | TRBJ2-4 | TRBV27 | once | 14 | TGTGCCAGCAGTTCCCCCCTAGCCAAAAACATTCAGTACTTC | CASSSPLAKNIQYF
NA | TRBJ2-3 | TRBV7-9 | NA | 15 | TGTGCCAGCAGCGCGAGTGTCGCGGGCACAGATACGCAGTATTTT | CASSASVAGTDTQYF
NA | TRBJ2-5 | TRBV18 | NA | 11 | TGTGCCAGCTCAACGGGGGAGACCCAGTACTTC | CASSTGETQYF
NA | TRBJ2-1 | TRBV5-4 | NA | 13 | TGTGCCAGCAGCTTGGGTCTGAACTATGAGCAGTTCTTC | CASSLGLNYEQFF
NA | TRBJ1-3 | TRBV30 | NA | 14 | TGTGCCTGGAGTGCAGGGAACTCTGGAAACACCATATATTTT | CAWSAGNSGNTIYF
TRBD1 | TRBJ2-7 | TRBV11-2 | NA | 14 | TGTGCCAGCAGCTTGGACAGGGGGCTCTACGAGCAGTACTTC | CASSLDRGLYEQYF
NA | TRBJ1-6 | TRBV6-5 | NA | 14 | TGTGCCAGCATGGACAGTCCACTTAATTCACCCCTCCACTTT | CASMDSPLNSPLHF
TRBD2 | TRBJ2-2 | TRBV7-8 | once | 15 | TGTGCCAGCAGCTTATGGCGGGAGGACACCGGGGAGCTGTTTTTT | CASSLWREDTGELFF